The entry below describes one T cell receptor (beta chain). This entry is derived from a study of PD-L1 blockade in urothelial cancer. For the study at large: Blood gave a median approximately 140,000 T cells.

Profiling relied on immunoSEQ multiplex PCR, and the TCRdb table lists in-frame clones only, not all of them. Here the sample spans roughly 27,000 clones, over 75% being singletons. V lost 4 bases to trimming and J lost 0 bases, with 17 bases between them. Germline lookup yields CDR1 SGDLS and CDR2 YYNGEE. The CDR3 sequence is 18 residues long. Sequenced material: PBMCs, taken around atezolizumab (anti-PD-L1) treatment. The chain joins TRBV9 to TRBJ2-6; tentative D call: TRBD1 (6 bases). The origin of this receptor is a man between 45 and 60 years old with urothelial cancer. The CDR3 spells CASSHTSGAPSGANVLTF. In nucleotides, the CDR3 is TGTGCCAGCAGCCACACCTCAGGGGCCCCCTCTGGGGCCAACGTCCTGACTTTC. Based on the CDR3 plus reference TRBV9 and TRBJ2-6, the full variable domain is DSGVTQTPKHLITATGQRVTLRCSPRSGDLSVYWYQQSLDQGLQFLIQYYNGEERAKGNILERFSAQQFPDLHSELNLSSLELGDSALYFCASSHTSGAPSGANVLTFGAGSRLTVL.